Below, 8 T cell receptor beta chains from the same sample are listed, as sequenced in a study of shared clonotypes between healthy human individuals. Only in-frame clones appear in the TCRdb table, and some are missing; sequencing was by immunoSEQ multiplex PCR. Of some 2.1 million clones detected, over 85% appear once; the ten largest clones hold more than 0.1%. The material sequenced was naive CD4+ T cells sorted from blood. Subset meaning: CD45RA+ positively selected. The source is a man younger than 35 in good health.

The V gene is TRBV18, the J gene TRBJ2-7; D might be TRBD1 or TRBD2, each matching 5 bases. This CDR3 contains 15 residues. CDR1 and CDR2 (germline): KGHSH, LQKENI. With 6 bases removed from V and 7 bases from J, the gap between germline ends came to 22 bases. In DNA, the CDR3 is TGTGCCAGCTCTCCCGGGACGGAGGCCTATCGGGAGCAGTACTTC. Amino acids: CASSPGTEAYREQYF.

The genes are TRBV29-1 and TRBJ1-1; D remains ambiguous. In germline, CDR1 is SQVTM, CDR2 ANQGSEA. This CDR3 region has 13 residues. Between the trimmed V and J ends, which lost 2 bases and 5 bases, there was a span of 12 bases. CDR3 loop: CSVENEERTEAFF. The CDR3 bases are TGCAGCGTTGAAAACGAGGAGAGAACTGAAGCTTTCTTT.

The chain employs TRBV5-4 and TRBJ2-4, with 7 bases identical to TRBD2. This CDR3 is built from 17 residues. With V trimmed by 0 bases and J by 1 base, 7 bases remained unmatched. Germline CDR1 reads SGHNT; CDR2 reads YYREEE (reference sequence). The CDR3 nucleotides read TGTGCCAGCAGCTTGGCCGGGGCGGGAGAGGCCAAAAACATTCAGTACTTC. This codes for CASSLAGAGEAKNIQYF.

The chain joins TRBV28 to TRBJ2-7, with TRBD2 as a possible D gene (5 bases). The V end lost 8 bases, the J end lost 3 bases, and 8 bases lay between the germline ends. This CDR3 contains 11 residues. Looked up from germline, CDR1 is MDHEN and CDR2 is SYDVKM. The CDR3 loop reads CASLGLYEQYF. For the CDR3, the DNA is TGTGCCAGCTTAGGACTCTACGAGCAGTACTTC.

The chain joins TRBV28 to TRBJ1-1; D not certain. V lost 5 bases to trimming and J lost 4 bases, with 11 bases between them. The germline CDR1 and CDR2 sequences are MDHEN and SYDVKM. The CDR3 is made up of 13 amino acids. This chain's CDR3 is CASSLRFATEAFF. CDR3 coding DNA: TGTGCCAGCAGTCTGAGGTTTGCCACTGAAGCTTTCTTT.

The chain carries TRBV6-6 and TRBJ1-1; the D gene is possibly TRBD1 (5 bases). There are 14 residues in the CDR3. In germline, CDR1 is MNHNY, CDR2 SVGAGI (reference sequence). V lost 5 bases and J 6 bases, leaving 16 bases between the germline ends. The CDR3 region has the DNA TGTGCCAGCAGTAAACGGGACGGACCTTCTGAAGCTTTCTTT. It encodes CASSKRDGPSEAFF.

The V gene is TRBV5-1, the J gene TRBJ2-3; TRBD1 agrees at 9 bases. V shed 0 bases and J 2 bases; nucleotides not matched to a gene: 7. The CDR3 runs to 17 residues. CDR1 and CDR2 from the germline V gene are SGHRS and YFSETQ. The chain's CDR3 is CASSLGPGQGYTDTQYF. CDR3 nucleotides: TGCGCCAGCAGCTTGGGCCCGGGACAGGGTTACACAGATACGCAGTATTTT.

The V gene is TRBV6-1, the J gene TRBJ1-6; no clear D. Germline V gene sequence: CDR1 MNHNS, CDR2 SASEGT. Trimming stripped 6 bases from V and 8 bases from J, with 11 bases between. CDR3 length: 13 amino acids. The CDR3 DNA reads TGTGCCAGCAGCTCAGGACGAGATTCACCCCTCCACTTT. Protein: CASSSGRDSPLHF.